The 10 T cell receptor beta chains below come from one sample, sequenced in a study of T cells in Graves' hyperthyroidism and ophthalmopathy. There were TCR beta CDR3 regions amplified from RNA transcripts. The study used the HTBI primer set for a first-round RT-PCR of the TCR CDR3. TCRdb re-called the multiplex PCR reads through MiXCR, storing one row per CDR3 protein. In the table there are some 350,000 distinct CDR3 sequences, 15% to 18% of which are singletons. The sequencing input was blood. The receptors were gathered from a woman in her late teens or twenties with Graves' hyperthyroidism that later progressed to Graves' ophthalmopathy.

The V gene is TRBV6-2 or TRBV6-3, the J gene TRBJ1-5; TRBD1 is a possible D gene (6 bases). The CDR3 extends over 15 amino acids. The V end lost 6 bases, the J end lost 7 bases, and 19 bases lay between the germline ends. Per germline, CDR1 MNHEY and CDR2 SVGEGT. The CDR3 region is CASRSWTASPQPQHF. In nucleotides, the CDR3 is TGTGCCAGCAGATCCTGGACAGCCAGCCCCCAGCCCCAGCATTTT.

This clonotype has at least ten counts. V gene TRBV9 combines with J gene TRBJ2-3, with 12 bases matching TRBD2. In germline, CDR1 is SGDLS, CDR2 YYNGEE. The junction had 8 bases not matched to a gene; V was cut back by 4 bases and J by 2 bases. The CDR3 is made up of 17 amino acids. CDR3 in DNA: TGTGCCAGCAGCCCCCGACTAGCGGGGGCACTCACAGATACGCAGTATTTT. This encodes CASSPRLAGALTDTQYF.

This clonotype was seen many times. This chain uses TRBV20-1 with TRBJ2-7; 9 bases are shared with TRBD2. The J segment lost 0 bases and the V segment lost 3 bases, leaving 9 bases of the junction unmatched. CDR1 and CDR2 (germline): DFQATT, SNEGSKA (reference sequence). This CDR3 contains 16 residues. Written as DNA, the CDR3 is TGCAGTGCTAGGACCTCTATAGCGGGAGCCTCCTACGAGCAGTACTTC. The encoded protein is CSARTSIAGASYEQYF.

The chain recombines TRBV6-2 or TRBV6-3 with TRBJ1-1, with TRBD1 identical over 11 bases. CDR3 length equals 14 residues. The ends lost 2 bases at V and 8 bases at J; junction bases unmatched: 4. Per the germline V gene, CDR1 is MNHEY and CDR2 is SVGEGT. The CDR3 reads CASSYGTGGREAFF. CDR3 DNA: TGTGCCAGCAGTTACGGGACAGGGGGAAGGGAAGCTTTCTTT.

The genes are TRBV6-2 or TRBV6-3 and TRBJ2-1; 7 bases fit TRBD2. J gave up 8 bases and V 6 bases, and 16 bases lay outside the gene matches. The CDR3 totals 16 residues. Germline CDR1 MNHEY, CDR2 SVGEGT. This CDR3 is CASRYQSGGTTDEQFF. The DNA for the CDR3 is TGTGCCAGCAGATATCAATCGGGAGGAACTACCGATGAGCAGTTCTTC.

This chain connects TRBV3-1 to TRBJ2-1; possible D gene TRBD2, 5 bases. The CDR3 extends over 15 amino acids. Trimming pared 4 bases from V and 4 bases from J, leaving 14 bases between. CDR1 and CDR2 from the germline V gene are LGHDT and YNNKEL (reference sequence). CDR3 residues: CASSPQVAKYNEQFF. Here the CDR3 DNA reads TGTGCCAGCAGCCCCCAAGTAGCGAAGTACAATGAGCAGTTCTTC.

The V call is TRBV6-1, the J call TRBJ1-5, with TRBD1 as a possible D gene (6 bases). CDR3 length: 14 residues. Germline assignment: CDR1 MNHNS and CDR2 SASEGT. Trimming took off 3 bases at V and 2 bases at J, with 8 bases between the two ends. CDR3 DNA sequence: TGTGCCAGCAGTGACAGGGGTGGCAATCAGCCCCAGCATTTT. It encodes CASSDRGGNQPQHF.

This clonotype was seen ten or more times. The rearrangement links TRBV12-3 or TRBV12-4 to TRBJ1-5; TRBD1 agrees at 7 bases. V lost 6 bases, J lost 0 bases, and 5 bases stayed unmatched. CDR3 length equals 15 residues. The CDR3 loop reads CASSLDRVSNQPQHF. CDR3 coding DNA: TGTGCCAGCAGCCTAGACAGGGTTAGCAATCAGCCCCAGCATTTT.

This clonotype has only a few counts. CDR3: CASGTTVGYTF. The DNA for the CDR3 is TGTGCCAGCGGGACGACGGTGGGCTACACCTTC. This rearrangement joins TRBV28 to TRBJ1-2; tentatively, D is TRBD1 (5 bases). The CDR3 spans 11 residues. Germline CDR1 is MDHEN and CDR2 is SYDVKM. Deletions cut 8 bases from V and 8 bases from J, with 12 bases between.

This clonotype was counted ten times or more. The chain joins TRBV6-1 to TRBJ2-1, with a weak D call TRBD1 (7 bases). The germline V and J ends were trimmed by 5 bases and 7 bases, with 12 bases remaining between them. The germline V gene has CDR1 MNHNS and CDR2 SASEGT. This CDR3 has 13 amino acids. The DNA of the CDR3 is TGTGCCAGCAGTCGACAGGGAGGAAATGAGCAGTTCTTC. It codes for CASSRQGGNEQFF.